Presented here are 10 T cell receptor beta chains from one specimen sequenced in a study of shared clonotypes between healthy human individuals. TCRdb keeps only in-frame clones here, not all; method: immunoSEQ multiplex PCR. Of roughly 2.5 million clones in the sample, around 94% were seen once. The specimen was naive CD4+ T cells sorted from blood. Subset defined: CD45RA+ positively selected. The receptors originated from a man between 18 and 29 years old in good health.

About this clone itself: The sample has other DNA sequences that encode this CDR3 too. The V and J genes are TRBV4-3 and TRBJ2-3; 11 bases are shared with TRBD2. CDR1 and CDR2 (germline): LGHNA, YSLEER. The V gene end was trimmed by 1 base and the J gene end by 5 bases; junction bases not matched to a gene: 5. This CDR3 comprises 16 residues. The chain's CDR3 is CASSQGLAGGEDTQYF. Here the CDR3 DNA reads TGCGCCAGCAGCCAAGGCCTAGCGGGAGGTGAAGATACGCAGTATTTT.

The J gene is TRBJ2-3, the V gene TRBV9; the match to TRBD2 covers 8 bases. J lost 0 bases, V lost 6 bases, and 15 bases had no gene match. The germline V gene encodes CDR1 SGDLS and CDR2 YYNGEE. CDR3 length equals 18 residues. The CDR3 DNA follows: TGTGCCAGCAACCGGGGAACTAGCGGTATAACTAGCACAGATACGCAGTATTTT. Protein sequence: CASNRGTSGITSTDTQYF.

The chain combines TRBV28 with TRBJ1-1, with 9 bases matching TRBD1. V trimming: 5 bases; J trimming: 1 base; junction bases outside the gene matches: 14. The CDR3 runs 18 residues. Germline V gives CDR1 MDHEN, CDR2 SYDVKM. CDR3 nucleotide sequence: TGTGCCAGCAGTGCTCTGGGGACAGGGAAGCTCCCGAACACTGAAGCTTTCTTT. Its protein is CASSALGTGKLPNTEAFF.

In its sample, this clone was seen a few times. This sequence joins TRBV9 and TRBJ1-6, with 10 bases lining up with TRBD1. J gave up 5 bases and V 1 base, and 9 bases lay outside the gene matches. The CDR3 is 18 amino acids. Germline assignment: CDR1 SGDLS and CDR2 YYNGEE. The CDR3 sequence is CASSVYPSGTGDNSPLHF. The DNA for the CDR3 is TGTGCCAGCAGCGTATACCCTTCCGGGACAGGGGATAATTCACCCCTCCACTTT.

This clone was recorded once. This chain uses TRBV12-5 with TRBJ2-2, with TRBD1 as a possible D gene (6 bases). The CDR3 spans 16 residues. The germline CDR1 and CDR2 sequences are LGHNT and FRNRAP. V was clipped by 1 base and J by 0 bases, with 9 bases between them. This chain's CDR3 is CASGLGDTTNTGELFF. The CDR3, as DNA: TGTGCTAGTGGTTTGGGGGACACCACGAACACCGGGGAGCTGTTTTTT.

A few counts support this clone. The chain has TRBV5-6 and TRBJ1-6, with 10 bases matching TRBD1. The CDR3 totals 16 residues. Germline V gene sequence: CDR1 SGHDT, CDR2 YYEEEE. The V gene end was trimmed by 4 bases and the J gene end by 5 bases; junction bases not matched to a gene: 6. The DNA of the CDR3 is TGTGCCAGCAGCCCCCTGGGGACAGGGGATAATTCACCCCTCCACTTT. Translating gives CASSPLGTGDNSPLHF.

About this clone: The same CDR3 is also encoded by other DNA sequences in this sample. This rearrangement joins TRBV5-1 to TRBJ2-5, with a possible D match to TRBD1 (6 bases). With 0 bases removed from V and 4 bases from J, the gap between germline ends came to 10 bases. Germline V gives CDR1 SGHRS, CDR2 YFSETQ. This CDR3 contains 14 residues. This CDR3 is CASSLDRVRETQYF. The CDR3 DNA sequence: TGCGCCAGCAGCTTGGACAGGGTCCGAGAGACCCAGTACTTC.

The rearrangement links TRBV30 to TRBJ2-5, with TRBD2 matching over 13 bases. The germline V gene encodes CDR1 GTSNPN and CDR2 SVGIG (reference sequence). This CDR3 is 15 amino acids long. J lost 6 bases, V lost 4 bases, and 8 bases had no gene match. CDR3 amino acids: CAWTVTSGGAKTQYF. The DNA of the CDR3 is TGTGCCTGGACCGTAACTAGCGGGGGGGCCAAGACCCAGTACTTC.

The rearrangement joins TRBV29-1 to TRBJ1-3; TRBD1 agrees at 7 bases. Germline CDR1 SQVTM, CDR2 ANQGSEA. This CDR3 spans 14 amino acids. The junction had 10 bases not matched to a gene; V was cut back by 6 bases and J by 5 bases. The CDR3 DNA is TGCAGCGTGGCTTTGACAGGGTCCAGAAACACCATATATTTT. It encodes CSVALTGSRNTIYF.

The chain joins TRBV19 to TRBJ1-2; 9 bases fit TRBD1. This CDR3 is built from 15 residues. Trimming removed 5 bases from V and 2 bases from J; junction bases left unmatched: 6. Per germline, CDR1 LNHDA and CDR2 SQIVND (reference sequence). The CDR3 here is CASSPQDRGNYGYTF. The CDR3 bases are TGTGCCAGTAGTCCCCAGGACAGGGGAAACTATGGCTACACCTTC. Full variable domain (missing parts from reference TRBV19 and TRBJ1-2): DGGITQSPKYLFRKEGQNVTLSCEQNLNHDAMYWYRQDPGQGLRLIYYSQIVNDFQKGDIAEGYSVSREKKESFPLTVTSAQKNPTAFYLCASSPQDRGNYGYTFGSGTRLTVV.